This TCR beta chain was found in a study of T cell responses to AZD1222 COVID-19 vaccine. Measured with immunoSEQ multiplex PCR; TCRdb has only the in-frame clones, and not every one. The data hold around 120,000 clones, with approximately 87% observed a single time. The clonotype was recovered from an adult in good health. Sequenced material: peripheral blood, taken on day 0 of AZD1222 vaccination.

As DNA, the CDR3 is TGTGCCAGTAGTATAGATCTTAGGGCAGGGCTAGGCTACACCTTC. Amino acids: CASSIDLRAGLGYTF. This chain uses TRBV19 with TRBJ1-2; TRBD1 is a possible D gene (5 bases). Germline loops: CDR1 LNHDA, CDR2 SQIVND (reference sequence). This CDR3 has 15 amino acids. The V end lost 0 bases, the J end lost 8 bases, and 16 bases lay between the germline ends.